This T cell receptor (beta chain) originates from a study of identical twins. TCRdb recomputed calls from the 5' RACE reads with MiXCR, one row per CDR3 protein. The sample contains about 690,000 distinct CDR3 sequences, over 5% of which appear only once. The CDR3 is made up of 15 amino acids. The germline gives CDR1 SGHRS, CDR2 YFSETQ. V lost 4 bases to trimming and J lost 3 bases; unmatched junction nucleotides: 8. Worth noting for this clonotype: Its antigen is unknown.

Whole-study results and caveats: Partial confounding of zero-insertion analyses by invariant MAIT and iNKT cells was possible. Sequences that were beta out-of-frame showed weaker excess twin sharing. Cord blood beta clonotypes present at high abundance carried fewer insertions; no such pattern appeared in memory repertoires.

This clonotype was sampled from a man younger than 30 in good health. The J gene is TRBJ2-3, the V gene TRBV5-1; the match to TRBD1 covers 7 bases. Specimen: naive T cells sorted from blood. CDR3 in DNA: TGCGCCAGCAGCCGCAGGACAGGAGCTACAGATACGCAGTATTTT. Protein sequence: CASSRRTGATDTQYF.